This TCR beta chain was recovered during a study of T cell responses to AZD1222 COVID-19 vaccine. Measured with immunoSEQ multiplex PCR; TCRdb has only the in-frame clones, and not every one. The sample comprises about 120,000 clones, roughly nine tenths of which are singletons, and about 2.7% rests with the top ten. The origin of this receptor is an adult in good health. This material consisted of peripheral blood, taken on day 0 of AZD1222 vaccination.

The CDR3, as DNA: TGTGCCAGCAGCTCCGGACTAGCGGGAGATAAAGAGACCCAGTACTTC. Translation: CASSSGLAGDKETQYF. V gene TRBV7-7 combines with J gene TRBJ2-5; 13 bases are shared with TRBD2. This CDR3 is built from 16 residues. With 4 bases clipped from V and 3 bases from J, the junction kept 5 bases outside the gene matches. The germline V gene encodes CDR1 SSHAT and CDR2 FNYEAQ (reference sequence).